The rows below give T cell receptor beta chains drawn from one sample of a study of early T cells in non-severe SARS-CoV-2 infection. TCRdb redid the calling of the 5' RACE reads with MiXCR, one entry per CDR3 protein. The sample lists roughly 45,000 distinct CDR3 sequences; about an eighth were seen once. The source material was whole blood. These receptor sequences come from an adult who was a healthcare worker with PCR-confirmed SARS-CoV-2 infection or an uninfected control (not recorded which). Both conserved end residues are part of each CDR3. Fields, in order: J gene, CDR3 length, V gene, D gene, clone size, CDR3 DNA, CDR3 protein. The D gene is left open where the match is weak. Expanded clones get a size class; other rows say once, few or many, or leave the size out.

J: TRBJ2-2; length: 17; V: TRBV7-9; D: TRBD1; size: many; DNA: TGTGCCAGCAGCTCAACTCCAGGGGGCGTTAACACCGGGGAGCTGTTTTTT; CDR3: CASSSTPGGVNTGELFF
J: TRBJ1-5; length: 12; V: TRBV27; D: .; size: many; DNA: TGTGCCAGCAGTCCCAGGGGATGGCCCCAGCATTTT; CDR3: CASSPRGWPQHF
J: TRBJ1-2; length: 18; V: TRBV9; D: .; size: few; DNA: TGTGCCAGCAGCGTAGGGGATGTCGGACAGTTCCGAAACTATGGCTACACCTTC; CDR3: CASSVGDVGQFRNYGYTF
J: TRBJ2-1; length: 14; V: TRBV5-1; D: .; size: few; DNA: TGCGCCAGCAGCCCGTGGTCTAGCCTTAATGAGCAGTTCTTC; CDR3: CASSPWSSLNEQFF
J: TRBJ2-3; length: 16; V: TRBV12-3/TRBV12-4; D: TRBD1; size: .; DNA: TGTGCCAGCAACCCCCGGACAGGGAGGAGGACAGATACGCAGTATTTT; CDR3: CASNPRTGRRTDTQYF
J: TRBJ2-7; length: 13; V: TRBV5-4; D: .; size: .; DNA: TGTGCCAGCAGCAGGGACAGAGCGGGGGAGCAGTACTTC; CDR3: CASSRDRAGEQYF
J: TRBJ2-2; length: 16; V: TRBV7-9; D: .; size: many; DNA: TGTGCCAGCAGCTTAGGGGGCCTCGCGAACACCGGGGAGCTGTTTTTT; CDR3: CASSLGGLANTGELFF
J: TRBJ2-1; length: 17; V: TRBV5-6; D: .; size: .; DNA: TGTGCCAGCAGCACGGAAGCATTCGGGAGCCCCTACAATGAGCAGTTCTTC; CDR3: CASSTEAFGSPYNEQFF
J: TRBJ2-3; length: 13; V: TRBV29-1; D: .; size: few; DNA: TGCAGCGTTGAAGACCCTCCCACAGATACGCAGTATTTT; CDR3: CSVEDPPTDTQYF
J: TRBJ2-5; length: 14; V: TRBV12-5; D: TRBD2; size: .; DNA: TGTGCTAGTGGTTTGGGACTAGCGAGAGAGACCCAGTACTTC; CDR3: CASGLGLARETQYF
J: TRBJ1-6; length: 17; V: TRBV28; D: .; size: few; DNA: TGTGCCAGCAGCTCCCCCCGGGGCCCGCTGAATAATTCACCCCTCCACTTT; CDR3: CASSSPRGPLNNSPLHF
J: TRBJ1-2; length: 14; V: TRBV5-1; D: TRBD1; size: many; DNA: TGCGCCAGCAGCTCTGACAGGGGAAGAAATGGCTACACCTTC; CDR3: CASSSDRGRNGYTF
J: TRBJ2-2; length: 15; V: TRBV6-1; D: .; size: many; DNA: TGTGCCAGCAGTCAGGATCCGATGAACACCGGGGAGCTGTTTTTT; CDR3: CASSQDPMNTGELFF
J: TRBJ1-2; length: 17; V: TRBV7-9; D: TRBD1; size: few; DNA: TGTGCCAGCAGCCCTCGGACAGGGGGCGTTAATTCGGATGGCTACACCTTC; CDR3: CASSPRTGGVNSDGYTF
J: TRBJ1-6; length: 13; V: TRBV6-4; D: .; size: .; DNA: TGTGCCAGCAGTGACTCGGTGGGACTACCCCTCCACTTT; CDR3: CASSDSVGLPLHF
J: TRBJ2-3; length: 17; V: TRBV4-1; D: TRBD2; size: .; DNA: TGCGCCAGCAGCCAAGATGGAGGACTAGCGGGAGAAGATACGCAGTATTTT; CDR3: CASSQDGGLAGEDTQYF
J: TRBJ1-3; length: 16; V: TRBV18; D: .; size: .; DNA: TGTGCCAGCTCATCACGTCAGATCAGCTCTGAAAACACCATATATTTT; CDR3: CASSSRQISSENTIYF
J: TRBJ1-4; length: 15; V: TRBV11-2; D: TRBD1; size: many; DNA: TGTGCCAGCAGCAAAGACAGGGGGCTTTTCGAAAAACTGTTTTTT; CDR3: CASSKDRGLFEKLFF
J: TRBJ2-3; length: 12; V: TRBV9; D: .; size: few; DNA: TGTGCCAGCAGCGGGGGAACAGATACGCAGTATTTT; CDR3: CASSGGTDTQYF
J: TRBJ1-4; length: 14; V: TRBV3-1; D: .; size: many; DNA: TGTGCCAGCAGCCCTACGGCAACTAATGAAAAACTGTTTTTT; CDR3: CASSPTATNEKLFF
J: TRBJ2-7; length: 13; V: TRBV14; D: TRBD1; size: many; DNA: TGTGCCAGCAGCCGGGACAGGAGCTACGAGCAGTACTTC; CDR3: CASSRDRSYEQYF
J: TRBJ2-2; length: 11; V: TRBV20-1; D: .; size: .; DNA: TGCAGTGCCCAACGTACCGGGGAGCTGTTTTTT; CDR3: CSAQRTGELFF
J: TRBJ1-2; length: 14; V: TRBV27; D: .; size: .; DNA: TGTGCCAGCAGTTTCGGTGGGGCTAACTATGGCTACACCTTC; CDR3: CASSFGGANYGYTF